The 4 T cell receptor beta chains given below trace back to one sample, sequenced in a study of human T cells and chemical hapten exposure. Time point defined: pre-sensitization, week 0. Treatment noted: therapeutic diphenylcyclopropenone sensitization with weekly scalp DPC. TCRdb reanalysed the RACE reads using MiXCR and keeps one entry per CDR3 protein. The repertoire includes roughly 50,000 distinct CDR3 sequences, 8% to 10% of them detected once, and around 10% sits in the top ten. The sequencing here drew on whole blood, taken in connection with sensitization to the hapten diphenylcyclopropenone (DPC). The origin of the receptors is a man aged 35-49 years with alopecia areata. Some clones in this sample may be carry-over from other donors' samples.

This clonotype has just a few counts. This chain connects TRBV20-1 to TRBJ2-2; D gene uncertain. This CDR3 comprises 14 residues. The V gene's germline CDR1 is DFQATT and CDR2 SNEGSKA (reference sequence). V shed 7 bases and J shed 3 bases, with 15 bases lying between them. In DNA, the CDR3 is TGCAGTGTAACACCAATCTTGGACACCGGGGAGCTGTTTTTT. Amino acids: CSVTPILDTGELFF.

In this sample, this clonotype turned up many times. This chain uses TRBV5-5 with TRBJ2-7; a possible D gene is TRBD1 (6 bases). Germline V CDR1 and CDR2: SGHKS, YYEKEE (reference sequence). The CDR3 is made up of 14 amino acids. Trimming removed 4 bases from V and 2 bases from J, with 13 bases in between. The CDR3 sequence: CASSDGTLTYEQYF. CDR3 coding DNA: TGTGCCAGCAGCGATGGGACACTTACCTACGAGCAGTACTTC.

This clonotype was seen many times. The chain uses TRBV12-3 or TRBV12-4 and TRBJ1-2, with D possibly TRBD1 on 5 matching bases. The germline V and J ends were trimmed by 7 bases and 8 bases, with 17 bases remaining between them. The CDR3 runs 13 residues. The CDR3 protein is CASTTSKGRGYTF. DNA for the CDR3: TGTGCCAGCACCACTTCTAAGGGGCGAGGCTACACCTTC.

This clonotype was recorded at least ten times. The chain links TRBV7-9 to TRBJ2-1, with TRBD1 matching 9 bases. Germline assignment: CDR1 SEHNR and CDR2 FQNEAQ (reference sequence). The trim removed 2 bases at V and 5 bases at J, leaving 7 bases unmatched. The CDR3 runs 16 residues. CDR3 in amino acids: CASSLSGTGFDNEQFF. DNA of the CDR3: TGTGCCAGCAGCTTATCCGGGACAGGGTTTGACAATGAGCAGTTCTTC.